These 14 T cell receptor beta chains originate from one sample sequenced in a study of T-cell reconstitution after alpha-beta-depleted transplantation in children. TCRbeta library construction was performed incorporating unique molecular identifiers. TCRdb analysed the PCR reads with MiXCR anew, one entry per CDR3 protein. The sample includes approximately 350,000 distinct CDR3 sequences, about 17% of them seen just once. Material: PBMCs, mostly from graft donor cells, obtained 360 days after TCRalphabeta/CD19-depleted stem cell transplant. The receptors derive from a male patient aged 2 to 9 who had a stem cell transplant for acute lymphoblastic leukemia, so the T cells may come from the graft donor.

The gene calls are TRBV4-3 and TRBJ2-1, with D unresolved. V lost 1 base to trimming and J lost 0 bases, with 10 bases between them. CDR3 length: 16 residues. Per the germline V gene, CDR1 is LGHNA and CDR2 is YSLEER. CDR3 DNA sequence: TGCGCCAGCAGCCAAGTCGGTAGTAGCTCCTACAATGAGCAGTTCTTC. Translation: CASSQVGSSSYNEQFF.

This rearrangement joins TRBV28 to TRBJ1-5; D unclear. The CDR3 contains 13 residues. Per germline, CDR1 MDHEN and CDR2 SYDVKM. V was clipped by 3 bases and J by 4 bases, with 7 bases between them. The CDR3 nucleotides are TGTGCCAGCAGTTTTACGCAGAATCAGCCCCAGCATTTT. Translation: CASSFTQNQPQHF.

This clonotype occurred many times. The chain joins TRBV5-4 to TRBJ2-7; TRBD2 matches 7 bases. The V segment lost 3 bases and the J segment 0 bases; nucleotides outside the gene matches: 3. This CDR3 has 14 residues. Looked up from germline, CDR1 is SGHNT and CDR2 is YYREEE (reference sequence). In DNA form, the CDR3 reads TGTGCCAGCAGCTCGAGCGGGGCCTCCTACGAGCAGTACTTC. It translates to CASSSSGASYEQYF.

The rearrangement joins TRBV20-1 to TRBJ2-1; possible D gene TRBD1, 5 bases. The CDR3 length is 16 residues. V was pared by 6 bases and J by 4 bases, with 22 bases between. CDR1 is DFQATT and CDR2 is SNEGSKA in the germline V gene (reference sequence). The CDR3 loop is CSAATSGRAPYNEQFF. The CDR3 DNA reads as TGCAGTGCCGCCACGAGTGGCAGGGCCCCTTACAATGAGCAGTTCTTC.

In this sample, this clonotype turned up many times. The chain joins TRBV6-1 to TRBJ1-5; D is perhaps TRBD1 (6 bases). CDR1 is MNHNS, CDR2 SASEGT, per germline. This CDR3 has 14 residues. V was cut by 2 bases and J by 4 bases, with 9 bases left in between. The CDR3 reads CASSESGQNQPQHF. CDR3 nucleotide sequence: TGTGCCAGCAGTGAATCGGGACAAAATCAGCCCCAGCATTTT.

The rearrangement uses TRBV10-3 and TRBJ2-2, with 7 bases aligning to TRBD2. The CDR3 totals 16 residues. CDR1 and CDR2 (germline): ENHRY, SYGVKD. The V gene end was trimmed by 2 bases and the J gene end by 1 base; junction bases not matched to a gene: 4. CDR3 DNA: TGTGCCATCAGTGAGCTGGCGGGAGTGAACACCGGGGAGCTGTTTTTT. The encoded protein is CAISELAGVNTGELFF.

The chain carries TRBV12-3 or TRBV12-4 and TRBJ2-5; D uncertain. CDR3 length equals 13 residues. Trimming took off 5 bases at V and 5 bases at J, with 12 bases between the two ends. CDR3 DNA sequence: TGTGCCAGCAGTAGATTTTTTAGGGAGACCCAGTACTTC. Translating gives CASSRFFRETQYF.

The rearrangement uses TRBV6-5 and TRBJ2-7; TRBD1 matches at 9 bases. The CDR3 totals 14 residues. Germline lookup yields CDR1 MNHEY and CDR2 SVGAGI. Trimming took 4 bases from V and 3 from J; bases not matched to a gene: 4. The CDR3 DNA is TGTGCCAGCAGTTCATACAGGGGGCACTACGAGCAGTACTTC. Translation: CASSSYRGHYEQYF.

There are many counts of this clonotype. The gene calls are TRBV5-1 and TRBJ2-5; D gene uncertain. Per germline, CDR1 SGHRS and CDR2 YFSETQ. V dropped 6 bases and J dropped 5 bases, with 11 bases sitting between them. CDR3 length equals 12 residues. For the CDR3, the DNA is TGCGCCAGCAACTCCTTCCAGGAGACCCAGTACTTC. Residues: CASNSFQETQYF.

The chain employs TRBV5-1 and TRBJ2-4; 12 positions match TRBD2. J was trimmed by 3 bases and V by 2 bases; bases with no gene match: 6. The CDR3 runs to 17 residues. Germline CDR1 reads SGHRS; CDR2 reads YFSETQ. The CDR3 loop is CASSFGLAGIGKNIQYF. The CDR3, as DNA: TGCGCCAGCAGCTTCGGACTAGCGGGAATAGGCAAAAACATTCAGTACTTC.

This clonotype appeared a few times. The V gene is TRBV21-1, the J gene TRBJ2-7. TRBV21-1 corresponds to a pseudogene. This CDR3 is 15 amino acids long. The CDR3 bases are TGTGCCAGCAGCAGGGCAGCGGGAGACTCTTACGAGCAGTACTTC. Translation gives CASSRAAGDSYEQYF.

The V gene is TRBV29-1, the J gene TRBJ2-7; 11 bases are shared with TRBD1. CDR1 SQVTM and CDR2 ANQGSEA come from the germline V gene. CDR3 length: 14 amino acids. After removal of 1 base from V and 2 bases from J, the junction contained 1 base not matched to a gene. The CDR3 loop reads CSVEGGQGAYEQYF. Written as DNA, the CDR3 is TGCAGCGTTGAAGGGGGACAGGGGGCCTACGAGCAGTACTTC.

This clonotype was seen only once. The chain carries TRBV19 and TRBJ2-7; TRBD2 agrees at 15 bases. Germline CDR1 and CDR2: LNHDA and SQIVND (reference sequence). The CDR3 is made up of 16 amino acids. Losses at the gene ends were 4 bases for V and 4 bases for J; bases not matched to a gene: 5. CDR3 bases: TGTGCCAGTAGTACAGGACTAGCGGGAGGGATATACGAGCAGTACTTC. Its translation is CASSTGLAGGIYEQYF. The whole variable domain, remainder taken from reference TRBV19 and TRBJ2-7, is DGGITQSPKYLFRKEGQNVTLSCEQNLNHDAMYWYRQDPGQGLRLIYYSQIVNDFQKGDIAEGYSVSREKKESFPLTVTSAQKNPTAFYLCASSTGLAGGIYEQYFGPGTRLTVT.

The V call is TRBV5-1, the J call TRBJ2-3; no firm D call. Germline CDR1 reads SGHRS; CDR2 reads YFSETQ. V lost 5 bases and J 3 bases, leaving 16 bases between the germline ends. The CDR3 totals 15 residues. The CDR3 protein is CASRRRLSWTDTQYF. CDR3 bases: TGCGCCAGCAGAAGGAGACTTTCCTGGACAGATACGCAGTATTTT. Drawing the rest from reference TRBV5-1 and TRBJ2-3, the complete variable domain is KAGVTQTPRYLIKTRGQQVTLSCSPISGHRSVSWYQQTPGQGLQFLFEYFSETQRNKGNFPGRFSGRQFSNSRSEMNVSTLELGDSALYLCASRRRLSWTDTQYFGPGTRLTVL.